These 28 T cell receptor beta chains originate from one sample sequenced in a study of blood T cell repertoires in COVID-19. Using immunoSEQ multiplex PCR, the repertoire was profiled, and TCRdb retains in-frame clones only, with some absent. The sample records about 280,000 clones, around nine tenths being singletons. Specimen: peripheral blood. The receptors were gathered from a woman between 70 and 85 years old with COVID-19, enrolled during active disease.

This sequence joins TRBV24-1 and TRBJ2-5; TRBD1 aligns across 7 bases. The V and J ends lost 3 bases and 6 bases, in that order; junction bases with no gene match: 6. This CDR3 has 14 residues. Germline V lookup: CDR1 KGHDR, CDR2 SFDVKD. CDR3 nucleotide sequence: TGTGCCACCAGTGATCCCGACAGGGAGAAGACCCAGTACTTC. Its protein is CATSDPDREKTQYF.

The chain employs TRBV5-4 and TRBJ2-7, with a tentative D call TRBD2 (6 bases). Trimming shortened V by 7 bases and J by 5 bases, and 13 bases separated the two germline ends. CDR1 and CDR2 (germline): SGHNT, YYREEE (reference sequence). The CDR3 runs to 12 residues. The chain's CDR3 is CASQAWEDEQYF. CDR3 coding DNA: TGTGCCAGCCAAGCTTGGGAGGACGAGCAGTACTTC. Using reference TRBV5-4 and TRBJ2-7 for the parts outside the CDR3, the full variable domain is ETGVTQSPTHLIKTRGQQVTLRCSSQSGHNTVSWYQQALGQGPQFIFQYYREEENGRGNFPPRFSGLQFPNYSSELNVNALELDDSALYLCASQAWEDEQYFGPGTRLTVT.

The chain recombines TRBV7-2 with TRBJ2-5; 9 positions match TRBD2. The CDR3 is 15 amino acids. Looked up from germline, CDR1 is SGHTA and CDR2 is FQGNSA. V was pared by 3 bases and J by 1 base, with 3 bases of the junction left unmatched. The CDR3 sequence is CASSLRGGAQETQYF. CDR3 DNA sequence: TGTGCCAGCAGCTTGCGCGGGGGGGCCCAAGAGACCCAGTACTTC.

The chain uses TRBV2 and TRBJ2-3; maybe TRBD2 (6 bases). V lost 4 bases and J 3 bases, leaving 14 bases between the germline ends. Germline assignment: CDR1 SNHLY and CDR2 FYNNEI. CDR3 length: 15 amino acids. DNA of the CDR3: TGTGCCAGCAGTGCAAGGGCGGGGAGGACAGATACGCAGTATTTT. Amino acids: CASSARAGRTDTQYF.

The chain links TRBV5-8 to TRBJ2-7; 8 bases match TRBD1. The CDR3 is made up of 14 amino acids. From germline, CDR1 is SGHTS and CDR2 YDEGEE. V shed 4 bases, J shed 3 bases, and the junction held 6 bases outside the gene matches. The chain's CDR3 is CASSTLDRGYEQYF. CDR3 DNA: TGTGCCAGCAGCACCTTAGACAGGGGCTACGAGCAGTACTTC.

The chain couples TRBV6-5 to TRBJ1-2; 9 bases are shared with TRBD1. The germline gives CDR1 MNHEY, CDR2 SVGAGI. J gave up 5 bases and V 6 bases, and 7 bases lay outside the gene matches. The CDR3 is made up of 14 amino acids. The CDR3 sequence: CASRSATGGYGYTF. The CDR3 region has the DNA TGTGCCAGCAGATCCGCGACAGGGGGGTATGGCTACACCTTC.

This sequence joins TRBV2 and TRBJ1-2; 9 positions agree with TRBD1. There are 14 residues in the CDR3. Germline V gene lookup returns CDR1 SNHLY and CDR2 FYNNEI. V lost 1 base to trimming and J lost 6 bases; unmatched junction nucleotides: 3. CDR3: CASSEEGTGNGYTF. DNA for the CDR3: TGTGCCAGCAGTGAAGAAGGGACAGGGAATGGCTACACCTTC.

The rearrangement uses TRBV2 and TRBJ2-3; tentatively, D is TRBD1 (6 bases). Trimming took 6 bases from V and 2 from J, leaving 12 bases between them. CDR1 is SNHLY, CDR2 FYNNEI, per germline. The length of the CDR3 is 14 residues. The CDR3 here is CASRDGQSTDTQYF. The CDR3 DNA reads as TGTGCCAGCAGAGACGGACAGTCCACAGATACGCAGTATTTT.

In its sample, this clone was seen many times. V and J are TRBV7-9 and TRBJ2-4; weak D call: TRBD1 (5 bases). Trimming shortened V by 2 bases and J by 1 base, and 6 bases separated the two germline ends. This CDR3 is 14 amino acids long. Germline V gives CDR1 SEHNR, CDR2 FQNEAQ (reference sequence). The CDR3 sequence: CASSLKGAKNIQYF. CDR3 nucleotide sequence: TGTGCCAGCAGCTTAAAGGGGGCCAAAAACATTCAGTACTTC.

V usage is TRBV2 and J usage is TRBJ1-1, with 10 bases identical to TRBD1. Germline V CDR1 and CDR2: SNHLY, FYNNEI. The CDR3 has 17 residues. V shed 0 bases and J 7 bases; nucleotides not matched to a gene: 11. This CDR3 reads CASSEARRDRGNFEAFF. In DNA form, the CDR3 reads TGTGCCAGCAGTGAAGCAAGACGGGACAGGGGAAATTTTGAAGCTTTCTTT.

This clone was observed once. V and J are TRBV5-1 and TRBJ1-1, with 7 bases that match TRBD1. With 5 bases clipped from V and 4 bases from J, the junction kept 5 bases outside the gene matches. The CDR3 loop spans 13 amino acids. The germline CDR1 and CDR2 sequences are SGHRS and YFSETQ. The CDR3, as DNA: TGCGCCAGCAGGCGACAGGGTACCACTGAAGCTTTCTTT. Translated: CASRRQGTTEAFF.

As regards this clone: Different DNA sequences within this sample yield the same CDR3. The V gene is TRBV9, the J gene TRBJ1-2; TRBD1 matches 9 bases. The germline V gene has CDR1 SGDLS and CDR2 YYNGEE. The CDR3 totals 14 residues. The V gene end was trimmed by 0 bases and the J gene end by 5 bases; junction bases not matched to a gene: 2. CDR3 nucleotides: TGTGCCAGCAGCGTAGGACAGGGGGGATATGGCTACACCTTC. Translated, it gives CASSVGQGGYGYTF. Full variable domain (remainder filled in from reference TRBV9 and TRBJ1-2): DSGVTQTPKHLITATGQRVTLRCSPRSGDLSVYWYQQSLDQGLQFLIQYYNGEERAKGNILERFSAQQFPDLHSELNLSSLELGDSALYFCASSVGQGGYGYTFGSGTRLTVV.

This chain uses TRBV11-2 with TRBJ2-7, with D possibly matching TRBD1 (6 bases). Germline V lookup: CDR1 SGHAT, CDR2 FQNNGV. V was pared by 3 bases and J by 0 bases, with 12 bases between. The length of the CDR3 is 15 residues. The CDR3 spells CASSLTGRPSYEQYF. DNA for the CDR3: TGTGCCAGCAGCTTGACAGGAAGACCCTCCTACGAGCAGTACTTC. Supplemented by reference TRBV11-2 and TRBJ2-7, the full variable domain reads EAGVAQSPRYKIIEKRQSVAFWCNPISGHATLYWYQQILGQGPKLLIQFQNNGVVDDSQLPKDRFSAERLKGVDSTLKIQPAKLEDSAVYLCASSLTGRPSYEQYFGPGTRLTVT.

The V call is TRBV7-2, the J call TRBJ2-5; D might be TRBD1 (5 bases). The germline gives CDR1 SGHTA, CDR2 FQGNSA. Trimming stripped 5 bases from V and 6 bases from J, with 10 bases between. This CDR3 is built from 12 residues. The CDR3 region is CASSPAGQTQYF. CDR3 DNA: TGTGCCAGCAGCCCAGCAGGGCAGACCCAGTACTTC.

The V and J genes are TRBV10-2 and TRBJ1-1; D uncertain. V was shortened by 6 bases and J by 1 base, with 9 bases between the two germline ends. The CDR3 consists of 13 residues. Per the germline V gene, CDR1 is WSHSY and CDR2 is SAAADI. The CDR3 DNA reads as TGCGCCAGCAGATTAACAGAGAACACTGAAGCTTTCTTT. Translated: CASRLTENTEAFF.

The chain recombines TRBV3-1 (or the pseudogene TRBV3-2) with TRBJ1-2; D perhaps matches TRBD1 (6 bases). The CDR3 length is 15 residues. Trimming shortened V by 6 bases and J by 4 bases, and 18 bases separated the two germline ends. Germline CDR1 and CDR2: LGHDT and YNNKEL (reference sequence). CDR3 nucleotide sequence: TGTGCCAGCAGGTCGGACAGTCGTATATTCTATGGCTACACCTTC. As protein: CASRSDSRIFYGYTF.

This sequence joins TRBV27 and TRBJ1-4; TRBD1 aligns across 7 bases. The ends lost 6 bases at V and 5 bases at J; junction bases unmatched: 12. The CDR3 is made up of 16 amino acids. Germline V gives CDR1 MNHEY, CDR2 SMNVEV (reference sequence). In DNA form, the CDR3 reads TGTGCCAGCAGCAATCTCGCACAGGGGAGGAATGAAAAACTGTTTTTT. It translates to CASSNLAQGRNEKLFF.

This sequence joins TRBV7-2 and TRBJ1-6; D not certain. Germline V gives CDR1 SGHTA, CDR2 FQGNSA. The CDR3 extends over 15 amino acids. V was pared by 0 bases and J by 9 bases, with 12 bases between. The CDR3 DNA reads TGTGCCAGCAGCTTAGCTGGAGGATTAGGTTCACCCCTCCACTTT. Amino acid sequence: CASSLAGGLGSPLHF.

V gene TRBV20-1 combines with J gene TRBJ2-5; D gene unclear. This CDR3 has 10 residues. V lost 6 bases and J lost 3, with 5 bases in between. CDR1 is DFQATT, CDR2 SNEGSKA, per germline (reference sequence). The CDR3 nucleotides read TGCAGTGCATATAAAGAGACCCAGTACTTC. Its protein is CSAYKETQYF.

In this sample, this clone turned up once. The V call is TRBV15, the J call TRBJ2-7, with D perhaps matching TRBD1 (6 bases). V lost 3 bases and J 3 bases, leaving 15 bases between the germline ends. The CDR3 is 15 amino acids. The V gene's germline CDR1 is LNHNV and CDR2 YYDKDF (reference sequence). This chain's CDR3 is CATSREQGSGYEQYF. In nucleotides, the CDR3 is TGTGCCACCAGCAGGGAACAGGGTTCAGGCTACGAGCAGTACTTC.

This chain joins TRBV28 and TRBJ2-3; unclear D gene. V was shortened by 3 bases and J by 1 base, with 8 bases between the two germline ends. The CDR3 loop spans 14 amino acids. The germline CDR1 and CDR2 sequences are MDHEN and SYDVKM. In DNA, the CDR3 is TGTGCCAGCAGTTTCAATAGTGGCACAGATACGCAGTATTTT. It is translated as CASSFNSGTDTQYF.

This clone occurred a few times. The chain recombines TRBV28 with TRBJ1-2, with 10 positions matching TRBD1. The CDR3 covers 16 residues. From germline, CDR1 is MDHEN and CDR2 SYDVKM. Losses at the gene ends were 4 bases for V and 4 bases for J; bases not matched to a gene: 9. The CDR3 sequence is CASSSTTGGRGYGYTF. The CDR3 DNA follows: TGTGCCAGCAGTTCCACGACAGGGGGCCGTGGCTATGGCTACACCTTC.

The CDR3 bases are TGTGCCAGCAGTTACCCGGGACAGGGTAACGAGCAGTACTTC. Translating gives CASSYPGQGNEQYF. This chain uses TRBV6-6 with TRBJ2-7; 9 bases fit TRBD1. CDR1 is MNHNY and CDR2 is SVGAGI in the germline V gene (reference sequence). Unmatched junction bases numbered 4, after V lost 2 bases and J lost 5 bases. CDR3 size: 14 residues.

This clone was observed a few times. The genes are TRBV2 and TRBJ1-4, with a tentative D call TRBD1 (6 bases). CDR1 and CDR2 (germline): SNHLY, FYNNEI. This CDR3 comprises 14 residues. V lost 4 bases, J lost 11 bases, and 17 bases lay in between. CDR3 DNA sequence: TGTGCCAGCAGTGTTGGCCCAGGGGTGTCGAAACTGTTTTTT. Its protein product is CASSVGPGVSKLFF.

The chain employs TRBV9 and TRBJ1-2; 9 positions agree with TRBD1. V shed 2 bases, J shed 6 bases, and the junction held 11 bases outside the gene matches. This CDR3 comprises 16 residues. Germline V gene data show CDR1 as SGDLS and CDR2 as YYNGEE. CDR3 DNA sequence: TGTGCCAGCAGCGTCGACCCGGGACAGGGTAGGGATGGCTACACCTTC. The encoded protein is CASSVDPGQGRDGYTF.

The CDR3 is CASSTSGETQYF. In DNA, the CDR3 is TGTGCCAGCAGTACGTCCGGGGAGACCCAGTACTTC. V is TRBV28 and J is TRBJ2-5; D is uncertain. Germline CDR1 is MDHEN and CDR2 is SYDVKM. This CDR3 contains 12 residues. V was shortened by 5 bases and J by 5 bases, with 9 bases between the two germline ends.

This sequence joins TRBV2 and TRBJ1-5; the D gene is possibly TRBD1 (5 bases). Trimming cost V 5 bases and J 0 bases, with 11 bases left between them. CDR1 and CDR2 (germline): SNHLY, FYNNEI. CDR3 length: 15 amino acids. The CDR3 bases are TGTGCCAGCAGTCTGGGGGGAAATAGCAATCAGCCCCAGCATTTT. The encoded protein is CASSLGGNSNQPQHF.

V usage is TRBV14 and J usage is TRBJ1-6; 7 bases align to TRBD1. Trimming at V came to 1 base and at J to 13 bases, leaving 7 bases not matched to a gene. There are 14 residues in the CDR3. The germline V gene has CDR1 SGHDN and CDR2 FVKESK. The chain's CDR3 is CASSQGQGSFPLHF. CDR3 DNA: TGTGCCAGCAGCCAAGGACAGGGCAGTTTCCCCCTCCACTTT. The whole variable domain, remainder taken from reference TRBV14 and TRBJ1-6, is EAGVTQFPSHSVIEKGQTVTLRCDPISGHDNLYWYRRVMGKEIKFLLHFVKESKQDESGMPNNRFLAERTGGTYSTLKVQPAELEDSGVYFCASSQGQGSFPLHFGNGTRLTVT.